This is a list of T cell receptor beta chains from one sample in a study of T-cell reconstitution after alpha-beta-depleted transplantation in children. MiXCR, run by TCRdb on the PCR reads, gives a single entry per CDR3 protein. The sample lists 500,000 or so distinct CDR3 sequences, 30% to 35% occurring once. The specimen was PBMCs from the stem cell graft donor, collected from the stem cell graft. Receptors were obtained from a human donor who donated a stem cell graft to a child with aplastic anemia. Both conserved end residues are part of each CDR3. A D gene is named only where the DNA matches it firmly. Some rows mark clone size as missing; the rest say once, few, many or name a class of expanded clone.

clone size	V gene	J gene	D gene	CDR3 DNA	CDR3 protein
few	TRBV12-3/TRBV12-4	TRBJ2-3	TRBD1	TGTGCCAGCAGCTTCGGTGGACAGGGGGGGGGAGATACGCAGTATTTT	CASSFGGQGGGDTQYF
few	TRBV19	TRBJ2-1	NA	TGTGCCAGTGGACCAGGAGGTGAGCAGTTCTTC	CASGPGGEQFF
NA	TRBV27	TRBJ2-3	TRBD2	TGTGCCAGCATGCCCCTGACTAGCGGGAGGGCCTGGACAGATACGCAGTATTTT	CASMPLTSGRAWTDTQYF
few	TRBV10-3	TRBJ2-1	TRBD2	TGTGCCATCAGTGAGTCCTTGCGGGAGGGCGTAGATGAGCAGTTCTTC	CAISESLREGVDEQFF
NA	TRBV12-3/TRBV12-4	TRBJ2-3	TRBD1	TGTGCCAGCAGTTTCGGGGACAGGGTACCAGATACGCAGTATTTT	CASSFGDRVPDTQYF
NA	TRBV5-1	TRBJ2-1	TRBD2	TGCGCCAGCAGCTCCGCTCCGGGACTAGCGGGCCATCGCTCCTACAATGAGCAGTTCTTC	CASSSAPGLAGHRSYNEQFF
once	TRBV24-1	TRBJ1-1	NA	TGTGCCACCGGAGGGGGGCCAGGGTCCACTGAAGCTTTCTTT	CATGGGPGSTEAFF
NA	TRBV6-2/TRBV6-3	TRBJ2-7	TRBD1	TGTGCCAGCAGTTATGGAAGGACAGGGGCCTACGAGCAGTACTTC	CASSYGRTGAYEQYF
few	TRBV7-8	TRBJ2-5	NA	TGTGCCAGCAGCCGCCGCGACCAAGAGACCCAGTACTTC	CASSRRDQETQYF
NA	TRBV20-1	TRBJ2-5	NA	TGCAGTGCTAGAGACCAGGGACTTCGACGAGAGACCCAGTACTTC	CSARDQGLRRETQYF
few	TRBV27	TRBJ1-1	NA	TGTGCCAGCAGTTTATTCGGAGTGAATTTGGGCACTGAAGCTTTCTTT	CASSLFGVNLGTEAFF
few	TRBV28	TRBJ2-7	NA	TGTGCCAGCAGTTTGGGGGGTGTGGAGTCGAGCTACGAGCAGTACTTC	CASSLGGVESSYEQYF
NA	TRBV9	TRBJ2-5	NA	TGTGCCAGCAGCGATAGCGTCGGGGAGAAAGAGACCCAGTACTTC	CASSDSVGEKETQYF
few	TRBV29-1	TRBJ2-5	NA	TGCAGCGTTGATGGCGGGAAAGAGACCCAGTACTTC	CSVDGGKETQYF
few	TRBV10-3	TRBJ1-1	TRBD1	TGTGCCATCAGATCCCCTGAGACAGGGAAGGCTTTCTTT	CAIRSPETGKAFF
few	TRBV5-1	TRBJ1-6	NA	TGCGCCAGCAGCTTGGAACGGGGGCCGGATAATTCACCCCTCCACTTT	CASSLERGPDNSPLHF
few	TRBV15	TRBJ2-1	TRBD2	TGTGCCACGGGCCGGACTAGCAGAAATGAGCAGTTCTTC	CATGRTSRNEQFF
NA	TRBV20-1	TRBJ2-3	TRBD2	TGCAGTGCTAGAGCCGGACTAGCGGGTTCTGGTGATACGCAGTATTTT	CSARAGLAGSGDTQYF
many	TRBV20-1	TRBJ1-1	NA	TGCAGTGCTATTCCCTTTGCTAATCCTGAAGCTTTCTTT	CSAIPFANPEAFF
NA	TRBV5-1	TRBJ1-1	NA	TGCGCCAGCGGTCTCAGGGGAGATACTGAAGCTTTCTTT	CASGLRGDTEAFF
NA	TRBV10-3	TRBJ1-1	TRBD1	TGTGCCATCAGTAACGACAGGGGCGCTGAAGCTTTCTTT	CAISNDRGAEAFF
few	TRBV28	TRBJ2-1	NA	TGTGCCAGCAGTCTAAACTTATACTCAGGGCTTAGCTCCTACAATGAGCAGTTCTTC	CASSLNLYSGLSSYNEQFF
few	TRBV29-1	TRBJ2-7	NA	TGCAGCGTTGGTCACGGGGCCGGCGAGCAGTACTTC	CSVGHGAGEQYF
NA	TRBV5-1	TRBJ2-1	NA	TGCGCCAGCAGCACCAGGGTACCCAATGAGCAGTTCTTC	CASSTRVPNEQFF
few	TRBV7-2	TRBJ1-5	TRBD1	TGTGCCAGCAGCCCTGATGGGACAGGGACCAATCAGCCCCAGCATTTT	CASSPDGTGTNQPQHF
few	TRBV29-1	TRBJ1-2	TRBD1	TGCAGCGTTCCAGACAGGGGGAGGAACTATGGCTACACCTTC	CSVPDRGRNYGYTF
NA	TRBV5-1	TRBJ2-1	TRBD2	TGCGCCAGCAATCTAGCGGGAGAGGGCAATGAGCAGTTCTTC	CASNLAGEGNEQFF
few	TRBV12-3/TRBV12-4	TRBJ2-5	NA	TGTGCCAGCAGTTTAACAGGGAGGGGGGTTAAAGAGACCCAGTACTTC	CASSLTGRGVKETQYF
NA	TRBV5-6	TRBJ2-1	TRBD1	TGTGCCAGCAGTCTACTAGGGACAGGGTGGAATGAGCAGTTCTTC	CASSLLGTGWNEQFF
NA	TRBV21-1	TRBJ2-7	NA	TGTGCCAGCAGCAAAGGGCGGGGACAGGCCAGATCCTCCGAGCAGTACTTC	CASSKGRGQARSSEQYF
few	TRBV7-6	TRBJ2-7	NA	TGTGCCAGCAGCTTAGTGACAGGAGGGAACGAGCAGTACTTC	CASSLVTGGNEQYF